This T cell receptor (beta chain) was recorded in a study of blood T cell repertoires in COVID-19. Overall study context: From the United States, Italy and Spain came samples of acute and convalescent COVID-19. Sample material is recorded as cDNA or gDNA derived from T cells, B-cell-depleted T cells, or PBMCs.

Seattle patient enrollment occurred during active infection, with longitudinal follow-up thereafter. J gave up 1 base and V 0 bases, and 7 bases lay outside the gene matches. Germline assignment: CDR1 SGHTS and CDR2 YDEGEE. The CDR3 is 16 amino acids. In the study's own analysis: Amplification with reference gene primers provided the estimates of nucleated cell counts. The method was immunoSEQ multiplex PCR; TCRdb's version includes in-frame clones alone and lacks a portion of them. Clonal size and the V and J genes are those of that table, whereas D and trimming came from the DNA. The sample includes tens of thousands of clones, 65% to 90% of them seen just once.

The sequence derives from a man aged 25-40 years with COVID-19, enrolled during active disease. This chain links TRBV5-8 with TRBJ2-7; TRBD1 aligns across 7 bases. The sequenced sample consisted of peripheral blood. CDR3 coding DNA: TGTGCCAGCAGCTTGGCCGGGACAGCCAATTCCTACGAGCAGTACTTC. This sequence encodes CASSLAGTANSYEQYF. Combining the CDR3 with reference TRBV5-8 and TRBJ2-7 gives the whole variable domain EAGVTQSPTHLIKTRGQQATLRCSPISGHTSVYWYQQALGLGLQFLLWYDEGEERNRGNFPPRFSGRQFPNYSSELNVNALELEDSALYLCASSLAGTANSYEQYFGPGTRLTVT.